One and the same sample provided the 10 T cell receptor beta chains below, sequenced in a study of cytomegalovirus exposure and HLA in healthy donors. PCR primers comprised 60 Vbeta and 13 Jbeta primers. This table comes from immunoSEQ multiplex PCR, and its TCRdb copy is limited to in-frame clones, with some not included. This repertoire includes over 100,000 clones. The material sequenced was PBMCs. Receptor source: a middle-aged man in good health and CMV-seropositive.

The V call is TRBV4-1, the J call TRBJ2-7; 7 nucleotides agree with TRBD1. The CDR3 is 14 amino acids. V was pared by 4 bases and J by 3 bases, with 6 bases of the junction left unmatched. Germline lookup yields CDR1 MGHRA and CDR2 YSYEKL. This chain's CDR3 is CASSLGTDLYEQYF. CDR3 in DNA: TGCGCCAGCAGCCTAGGGACAGATCTCTACGAGCAGTACTTC.

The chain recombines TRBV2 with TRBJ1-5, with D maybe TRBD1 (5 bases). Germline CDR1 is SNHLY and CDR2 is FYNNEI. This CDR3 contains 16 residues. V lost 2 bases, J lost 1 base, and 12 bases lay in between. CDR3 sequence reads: CASSEWQGESNQPQHF. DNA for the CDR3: TGTGCCAGCAGTGAATGGCAGGGTGAAAGCAATCAGCCCCAGCATTTT.

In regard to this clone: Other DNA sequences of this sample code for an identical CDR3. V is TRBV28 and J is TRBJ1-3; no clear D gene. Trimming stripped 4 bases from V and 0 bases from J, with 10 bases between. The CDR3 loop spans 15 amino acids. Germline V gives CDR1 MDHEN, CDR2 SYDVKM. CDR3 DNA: TGTGCCAGCAGTTACTTAGAGAACTCTGGAAACACCATATATTTT. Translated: CASSYLENSGNTIYF.

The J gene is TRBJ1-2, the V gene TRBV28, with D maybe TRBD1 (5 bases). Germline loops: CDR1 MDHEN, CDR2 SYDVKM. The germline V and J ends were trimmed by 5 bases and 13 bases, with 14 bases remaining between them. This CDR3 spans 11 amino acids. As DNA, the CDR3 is TGTGCCAGCAGTGGGGAGGTCGGGGCCACCTTC. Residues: CASSGEVGATF.

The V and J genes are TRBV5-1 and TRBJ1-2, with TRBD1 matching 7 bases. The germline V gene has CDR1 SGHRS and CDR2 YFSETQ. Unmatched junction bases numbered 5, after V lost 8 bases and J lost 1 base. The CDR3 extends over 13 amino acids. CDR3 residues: CASGTGDNYGYTF. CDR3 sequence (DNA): TGCGCCAGTGGAACAGGGGATAACTATGGCTACACCTTC.

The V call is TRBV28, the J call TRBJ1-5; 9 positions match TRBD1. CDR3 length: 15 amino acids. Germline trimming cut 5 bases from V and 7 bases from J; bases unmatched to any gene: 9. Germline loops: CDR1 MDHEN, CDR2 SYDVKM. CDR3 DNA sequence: TGTGCCAGCAGTCCGCCTGGACAGGGGATCCAGCCCCAGCATTTT. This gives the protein CASSPPGQGIQPQHF.

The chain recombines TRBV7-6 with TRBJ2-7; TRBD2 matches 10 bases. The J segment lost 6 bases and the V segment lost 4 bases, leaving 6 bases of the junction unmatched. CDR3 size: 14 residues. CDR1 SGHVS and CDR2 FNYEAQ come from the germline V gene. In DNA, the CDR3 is TGTGCCAGCAGCTCACTAGCGGGATTAGGCGAGCAGTACTTC. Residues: CASSSLAGLGEQYF.

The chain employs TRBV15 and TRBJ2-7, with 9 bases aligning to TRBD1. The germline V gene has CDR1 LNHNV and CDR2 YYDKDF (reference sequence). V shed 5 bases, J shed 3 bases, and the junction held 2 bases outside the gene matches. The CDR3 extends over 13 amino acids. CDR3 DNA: TGTGCCACCAGCTACAGGGGGCTCTACGAGCAGTACTTC. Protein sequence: CATSYRGLYEQYF.

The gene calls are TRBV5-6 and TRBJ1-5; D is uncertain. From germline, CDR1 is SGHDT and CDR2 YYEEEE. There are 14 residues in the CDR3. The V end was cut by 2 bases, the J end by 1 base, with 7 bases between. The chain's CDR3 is CASSLSVSNQPQHF. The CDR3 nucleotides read TGTGCCAGCAGCTTATCGGTAAGCAATCAGCCCCAGCATTTT.

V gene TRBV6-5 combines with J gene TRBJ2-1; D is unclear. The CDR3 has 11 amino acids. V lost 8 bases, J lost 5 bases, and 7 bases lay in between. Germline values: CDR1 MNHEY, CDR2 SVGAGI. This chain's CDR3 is CASEAHNEQFF. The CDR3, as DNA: TGTGCCAGCGAAGCACACAATGAGCAGTTCTTC.